The source of this TCR beta chain is a study of cytomegalovirus exposure and HLA in healthy donors. Study as a whole: Earlier, 110 million or so unique TCR beta sequences were recovered from around 200 million T cells by an analysis. Study results and caveats: High sensitivity and specificity were reportedly achieved when the classifier diagnosed cytomegalovirus status.

Researchers ran the PCR with 60 Vbeta and 13 Jbeta primers. Profiling relied on immunoSEQ multiplex PCR, and the TCRdb table lists in-frame clones only, not all of them. In the table there are approximately 180,000 clones, roughly four fifths of which are singletons. The CDR3 sequence is 12 residues long. The ends were cut back, 5 bases at V and 6 bases at J, with 10 bases in the middle. Per the germline V gene, CDR1 is SGHNT and CDR2 is YENEEA. As for this clone: Its antigen is not identified.

The chain couples TRBV11-3 to TRBJ1-2; D is unresolved. The sequenced sample consisted of PBMCs. The sequence was obtained from a man between 18 and 35 years old in good health and CMV-seronegative. DNA of the CDR3: TGTGCCAGCAGCGCCCTTGGGCATGGCTACACCTTC. Translation: CASSALGHGYTF.